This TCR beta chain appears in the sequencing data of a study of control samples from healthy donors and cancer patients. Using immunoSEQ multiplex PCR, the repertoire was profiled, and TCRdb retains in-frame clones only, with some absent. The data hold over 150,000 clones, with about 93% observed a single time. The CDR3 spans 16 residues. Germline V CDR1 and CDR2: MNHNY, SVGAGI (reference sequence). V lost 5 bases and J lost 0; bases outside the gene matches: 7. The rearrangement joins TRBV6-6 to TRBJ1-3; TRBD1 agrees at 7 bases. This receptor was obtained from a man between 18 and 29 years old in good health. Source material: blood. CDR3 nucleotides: TGTGCCAGCAGTGGAATGGGACAGAACTCTGGAAACACCATATATTTT. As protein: CASSGMGQNSGNTIYF.